The source of this T cell receptor beta chain is a study of cytomegalovirus exposure and HLA in healthy donors. This clone was observed once. Its ends do not fully match the called genes, so a read error is possible. 60 Vbeta and 13 Jbeta primers were used in PCR. Repertoires were generated with immunoSEQ multiplex PCR, while TCRdb's copy carries only in-frame clones and drops some. The sample consists of about 230,000 clones, roughly 84% of them appearing once. CDR1 is SEHNR and CDR2 is FQNEAQ in the germline V gene (reference sequence). The CDR3 loop spans 16 amino acids. The sequence was collected from a human donor in good health. Sequenced material: PBMCs. This chain connects TRBV7-9 to TRBJ2-1, with 7 bases aligning to TRBD2. CDR3 loop: CSSSPRLLAKYNEQFF. The DNA for the CDR3 is TGTTCCAGCAGCCCCCGGTTACTAGCGAAATACAATGAGCAGTTCTTC.